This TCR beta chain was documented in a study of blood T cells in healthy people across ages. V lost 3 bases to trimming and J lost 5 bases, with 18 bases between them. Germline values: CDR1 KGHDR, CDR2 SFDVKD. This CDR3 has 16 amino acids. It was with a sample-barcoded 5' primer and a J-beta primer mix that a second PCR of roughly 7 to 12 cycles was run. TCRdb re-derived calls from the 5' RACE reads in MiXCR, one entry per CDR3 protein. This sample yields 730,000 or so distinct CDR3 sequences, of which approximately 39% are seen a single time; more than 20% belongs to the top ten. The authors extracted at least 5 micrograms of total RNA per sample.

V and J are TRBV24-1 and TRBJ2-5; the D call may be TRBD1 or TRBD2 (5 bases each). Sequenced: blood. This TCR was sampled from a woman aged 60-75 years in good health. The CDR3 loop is CATSDRGRGLWETQYF. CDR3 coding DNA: TGTGCCACCAGTGATAGGGGCCGTGGACTGTGGGAGACCCAGTACTTC.